This record looks at one T cell receptor (beta chain) sequence and its context. Its antigen is currently unknown. Constant-segment primers and 5'RACE yielded cDNA libraries for TCR alpha and TCR beta, each carrying sample barcodes and UMIs. A single record per CDR3 protein comes from TCRdb applying MiXCR to the 5' RACE reads. The sample includes about 90,000 distinct CDR3 sequences, less than 15% of them seen just once. This sample was included in a study of T-cell memory formation after mild COVID-19. Overall study findings and caveats: Contracting CD4+ clones lay largely in CM and EM, with CD8+ ones residing in EMRA. Cross-reactive memory appears to have joined, as suggested by some responding clones showing up in pre-infection memory. For second-wave clones that peaked at day 37, SARS-CoV-2 specificity went unverified.

With 1 base clipped from V and 4 bases from J, the junction kept 7 bases outside the gene matches. The CDR3 runs 17 residues. Germline lookup yields CDR1 MGHRA and CDR2 YSYEKL. This chain joins TRBV4-1 and TRBJ2-1; 10 bases agree with TRBD2. The source is an adult woman who had mild COVID-19 (a few samples of this study predate the infection). Cell type and time point are not known. The source material was PBMCs or a T cell subset sorted from them (not recorded which). The CDR3 region is CASSQGQTSGRYNEQFF. In DNA form, the CDR3 reads TGCGCCAGCAGCCAAGGTCAGACTAGCGGGCGTTACAATGAGCAGTTCTTC.